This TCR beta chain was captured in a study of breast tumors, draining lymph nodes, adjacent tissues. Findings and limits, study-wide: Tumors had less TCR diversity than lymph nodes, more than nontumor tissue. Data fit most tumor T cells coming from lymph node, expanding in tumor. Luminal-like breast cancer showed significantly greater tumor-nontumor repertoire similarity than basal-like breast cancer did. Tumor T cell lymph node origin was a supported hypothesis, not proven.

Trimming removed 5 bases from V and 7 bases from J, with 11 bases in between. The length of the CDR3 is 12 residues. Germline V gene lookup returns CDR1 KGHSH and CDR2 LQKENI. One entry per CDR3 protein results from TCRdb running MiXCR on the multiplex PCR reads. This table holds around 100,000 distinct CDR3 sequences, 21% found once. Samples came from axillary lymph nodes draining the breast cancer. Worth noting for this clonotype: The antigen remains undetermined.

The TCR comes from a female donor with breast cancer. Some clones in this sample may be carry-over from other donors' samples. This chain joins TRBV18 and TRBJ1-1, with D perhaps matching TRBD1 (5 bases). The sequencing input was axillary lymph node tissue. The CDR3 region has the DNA TGTGCCAGCTCAGCGGGGGTTGGTGAAGCTTTCTTT. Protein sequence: CASSAGVGEAFF.